This TCR beta chain was documented in a study of siplizumab effects on memory and regulatory T cells. General observations from the study: Researchers could map only a minor fraction of alloreactive clones to unstimulated subsets.

TCRdb's copy holds only in-frame clones and misses some; the assay was immunoSEQ multiplex PCR. The sample holds about 100,000 clones, about 93% seen once. Concerning this clone: The antigen is not known.

V was pared by 3 bases and J by 4 bases, with 19 bases of the junction left unmatched. In germline, CDR1 is KGHSH, CDR2 LQKENI. The CDR3 runs 19 residues. The source material was Tregs sorted from blood. The chain joins TRBV18 to TRBJ2-7, with TRBD2 identical over 9 bases. The clonotype was recovered from a human donor in good health. This CDR3 reads CASSPPGLAFSSSLYEQYF. The CDR3 DNA sequence: TGTGCCAGCTCACCTCCGGGACTAGCATTTTCATCGTCGTTATACGAGCAGTACTTC.